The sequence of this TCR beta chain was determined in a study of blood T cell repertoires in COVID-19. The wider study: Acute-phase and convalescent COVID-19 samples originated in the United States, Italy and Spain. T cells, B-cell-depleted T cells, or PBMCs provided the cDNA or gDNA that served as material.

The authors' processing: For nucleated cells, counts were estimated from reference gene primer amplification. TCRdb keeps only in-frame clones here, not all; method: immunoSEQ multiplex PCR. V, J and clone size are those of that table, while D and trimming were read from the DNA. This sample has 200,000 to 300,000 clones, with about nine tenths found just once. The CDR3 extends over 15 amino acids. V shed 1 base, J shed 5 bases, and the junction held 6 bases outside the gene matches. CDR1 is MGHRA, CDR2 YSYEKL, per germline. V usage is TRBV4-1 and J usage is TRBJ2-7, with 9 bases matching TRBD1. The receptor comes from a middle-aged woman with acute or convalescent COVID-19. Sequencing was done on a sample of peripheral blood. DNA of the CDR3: TGCGCCAGCAGCCAAGCCCACAGGGGGCTTAACGAGCAGTACGTC. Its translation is CASSQAHRGLNEQYV.